This T cell receptor (beta chain) was sequenced in a study of cytomegalovirus exposure and HLA in healthy donors. Across the whole study: Of all 400 or so donors who were genotyped, about 84% belonged to the Caucasian-associated ancestry cluster.

Vbeta (60) and Jbeta (13) primers were used in the PCR. Only in-frame clones appear in the TCRdb table, and some are missing; sequencing was by immunoSEQ multiplex PCR. This table lists roughly 190,000 clones. Sequencing input: PBMCs. This TCR was sampled from a man younger than 40 in good health and CMV-seronegative.

CDR3 nucleotide sequence: TGTGCCAGTAGTATCAGCGAGGCAGCCCTTTCCGGGGCTTTCTTT. Amino acids: CASSISEAALSGAFF. The chain uses TRBV19 and TRBJ1-1, with unresolved D. Germline CDR1 LNHDA, CDR2 SQIVND (reference sequence). V gave up 3 bases and J gave up 11 bases, with 22 bases separating them. The length of the CDR3 is 15 residues.